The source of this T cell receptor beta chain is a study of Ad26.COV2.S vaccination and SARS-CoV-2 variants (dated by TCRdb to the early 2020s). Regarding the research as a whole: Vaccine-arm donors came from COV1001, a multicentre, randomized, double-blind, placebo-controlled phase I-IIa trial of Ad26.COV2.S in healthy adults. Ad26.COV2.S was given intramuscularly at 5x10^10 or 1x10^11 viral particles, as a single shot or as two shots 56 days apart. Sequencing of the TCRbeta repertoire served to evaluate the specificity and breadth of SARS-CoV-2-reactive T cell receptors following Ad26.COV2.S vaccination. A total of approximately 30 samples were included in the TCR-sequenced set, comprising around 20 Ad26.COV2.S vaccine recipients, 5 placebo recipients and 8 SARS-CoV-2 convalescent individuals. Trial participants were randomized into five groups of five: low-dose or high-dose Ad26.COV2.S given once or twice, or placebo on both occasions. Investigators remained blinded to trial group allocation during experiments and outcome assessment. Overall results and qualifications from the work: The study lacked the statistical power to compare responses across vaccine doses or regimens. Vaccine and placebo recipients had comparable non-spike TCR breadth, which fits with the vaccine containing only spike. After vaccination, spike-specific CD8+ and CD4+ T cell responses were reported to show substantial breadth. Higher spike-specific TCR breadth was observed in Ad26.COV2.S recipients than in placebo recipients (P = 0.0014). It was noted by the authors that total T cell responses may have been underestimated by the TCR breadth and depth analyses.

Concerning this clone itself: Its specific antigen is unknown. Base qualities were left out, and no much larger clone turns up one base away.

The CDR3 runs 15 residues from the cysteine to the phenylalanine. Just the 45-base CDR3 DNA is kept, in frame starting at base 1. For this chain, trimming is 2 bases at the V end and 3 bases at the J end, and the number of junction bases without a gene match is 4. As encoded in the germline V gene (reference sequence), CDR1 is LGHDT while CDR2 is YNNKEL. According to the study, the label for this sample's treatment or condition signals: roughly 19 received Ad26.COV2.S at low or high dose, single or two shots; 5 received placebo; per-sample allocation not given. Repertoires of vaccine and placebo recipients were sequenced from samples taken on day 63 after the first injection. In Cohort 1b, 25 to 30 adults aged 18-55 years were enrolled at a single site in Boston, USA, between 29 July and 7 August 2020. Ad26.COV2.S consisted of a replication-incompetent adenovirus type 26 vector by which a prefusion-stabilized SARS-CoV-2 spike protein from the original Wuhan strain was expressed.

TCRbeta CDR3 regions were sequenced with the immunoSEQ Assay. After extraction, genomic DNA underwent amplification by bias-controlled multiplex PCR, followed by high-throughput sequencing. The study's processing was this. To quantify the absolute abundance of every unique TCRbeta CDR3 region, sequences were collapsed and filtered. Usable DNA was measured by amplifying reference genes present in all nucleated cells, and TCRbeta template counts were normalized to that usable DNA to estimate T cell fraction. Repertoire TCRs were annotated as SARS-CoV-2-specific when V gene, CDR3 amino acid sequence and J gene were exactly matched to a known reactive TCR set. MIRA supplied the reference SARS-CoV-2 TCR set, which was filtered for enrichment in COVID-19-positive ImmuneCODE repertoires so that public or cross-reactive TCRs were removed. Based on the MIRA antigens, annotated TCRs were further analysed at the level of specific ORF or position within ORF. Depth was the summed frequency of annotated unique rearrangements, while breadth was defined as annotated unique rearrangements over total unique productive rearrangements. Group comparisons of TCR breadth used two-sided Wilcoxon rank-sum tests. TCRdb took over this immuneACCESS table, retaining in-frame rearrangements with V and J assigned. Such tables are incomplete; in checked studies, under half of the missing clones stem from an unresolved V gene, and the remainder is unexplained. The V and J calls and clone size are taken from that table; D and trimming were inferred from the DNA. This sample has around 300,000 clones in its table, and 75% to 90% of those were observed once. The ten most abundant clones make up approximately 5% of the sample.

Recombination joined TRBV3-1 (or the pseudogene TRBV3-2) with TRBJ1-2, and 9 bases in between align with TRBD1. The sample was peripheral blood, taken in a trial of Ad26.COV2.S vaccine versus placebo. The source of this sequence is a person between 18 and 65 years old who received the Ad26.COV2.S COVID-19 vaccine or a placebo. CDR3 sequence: CASSQNRGQDYGYTF. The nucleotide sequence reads TGTGCCAGCAGCCAAAACAGGGGGCAGGACTATGGCTACACCTTC.